A single TCR beta chain is shown here with its context. The data stem from a study of shared clonotypes between healthy human individuals. The repertoire was sequenced with immunoSEQ multiplex PCR; TCRdb's copy has only in-frame clones and lacks some. The data show some 1.5 million clones, with nearly 99% seen just once and 0.45% held by the top ten. The sequencing sample was made of naive CD4+ T cells sorted from blood. Subset indicated: CD45RA+ positively selected. The clonotype originates from a man aged 25-45 years in good health.

The CDR3 sequence: CASSIDTGGINYGYTF. The CDR3 region has the DNA TGTGCCAGTAGTATAGATACCGGGGGTATTAACTATGGCTACACCTTC. The chain employs TRBV19 and TRBJ1-2; weak D call: TRBD1 (5 bases). Germline V gene sequence: CDR1 LNHDA, CDR2 SQIVND (reference sequence). V lost 0 bases and J 1 base, leaving 12 bases between the germline ends. The CDR3 has 16 residues.